This TCR beta chain was recorded in a study of blood T cell repertoires in COVID-19. Overall study: The analysed material was cDNA or gDNA that came from T cells, B-cell-depleted T cells, or PBMCs.

In the source study's methods: Reference gene primer amplification gave nucleated cell count estimates. Using immunoSEQ multiplex PCR, the repertoire was profiled, and TCRdb retains in-frame clones only, with some absent. V and J calls and clone size are as listed in that table; D and trimming were resolved from the DNA. Of 240,000 or so clones listed, 86% are singletons. The V and J ends lost 1 base and 10 bases, in that order; junction bases with no gene match: 7. This CDR3 has 14 residues. The germline V gene encodes CDR1 SGHTA and CDR2 FQGNSA. Each participant's cohort was designated according to participant-reported clinical history.

Sequencing was performed on PBMCs or T cells enriched from blood (not recorded which). This chain joins TRBV7-2 and TRBJ2-1, with 7 positions matching TRBD1. This sequence was found in a woman in her forties or fifties who had recovered from COVID-19. The CDR3 region has the DNA TGTGCCAGCAGCTTAGAAACCAACAGGGGAGAGCAGTTCTTC. As protein: CASSLETNRGEQFF.